The T cell receptor beta chain under discussion was sequenced for a study of T cells in Graves' hyperthyroidism and ophthalmopathy. Study-wide findings and caveats: In the blood, most expanded thyroid clonotypes above 0.001 appeared as well.

For this clonotype: Its antigen is currently unknown.

TCR beta CDR3 region amplification was performed from RNA transcripts. The TCR CDR3 was amplified in a first-round RT-PCR using the HTBI primer set. One entry per CDR3 protein, called by TCRdb with MiXCR from the multiplex PCR reads. Of roughly 500,000 distinct CDR3 sequences listed, 15% to 20% are singletons. A Clinical Activity Score of at least 3, a NOSPECS grade of at least 4 and a duration under 3 months were recorded in the ophthalmopathy patients. Fresh peripheral blood, under 13 ml, yielded the PBMCs. This CDR3 has 13 amino acids. Germline CDR1 reads KGHDR; CDR2 reads SFDVKD. Trimming shortened V by 5 bases and J by 5 bases, and 11 bases separated the two germline ends.

The clonotype originates from a woman between 25 and 40 years old with Graves' ophthalmopathy. This chain joins TRBV24-1 and TRBJ2-5, with D possibly being TRBD2 (6 bases). The sequenced sample consisted of blood. The CDR3 is CATSATAGETQYF. CDR3 bases: TGTGCCACCAGTGCCACCGCGGGGGAGACCCAGTACTTC.